This section outlines one TCR beta chain sequence together with its context. V was shortened by 7 bases and J by 1 base, with 10 bases between the two germline ends. The length of the CDR3 is 14 residues. CDR1 is SNHLY and CDR2 is FYNNEI in the germline V gene. TCRdb called the 5' RACE reads again in MiXCR, with one record for every CDR3 protein. Among some 95,000 distinct CDR3 sequences listed, about 8.1% were seen once. This sample was taken from a study of CD8 T cells in ankylosing spondylitis. The chain links TRBV2 to TRBJ2-2, with D perhaps TRBD2 (6 bases). The TCR originated in a male donor with ankylosing spondylitis or in good health (not recorded which). The sample comprised blood, either unsorted or a sorted T cell fraction (not recorded which). This CDR3 reads CASMRDGNTGELFF. The CDR3 DNA sequence: TGTGCCAGCATGCGGGACGGGAACACCGGGGAGCTGTTTTTT.